This TCR beta chain was profiled in a study of control samples from healthy donors and cancer patients. Measured with immunoSEQ multiplex PCR; TCRdb has only the in-frame clones, and not every one. The top ten clones hold roughly 2.3% of a sample with 150,000 to 180,000 clones, roughly 92% of them seen once. J was trimmed by 5 bases and V by 5 bases; bases with no gene match: 8. The V gene's germline CDR1 is SGHAT and CDR2 FQNNGV. The CDR3 loop spans 14 amino acids. The TCR comes from a man aged 45-60 years in good health. V gene TRBV11-2 combines with J gene TRBJ2-5; 7 positions match TRBD2. The sequencing sample was made of blood. This CDR3 is CASSPSPGRETQYF. The CDR3 nucleotides read TGTGCCAGCAGCCCCAGTCCCGGGAGGGAGACCCAGTACTTC.